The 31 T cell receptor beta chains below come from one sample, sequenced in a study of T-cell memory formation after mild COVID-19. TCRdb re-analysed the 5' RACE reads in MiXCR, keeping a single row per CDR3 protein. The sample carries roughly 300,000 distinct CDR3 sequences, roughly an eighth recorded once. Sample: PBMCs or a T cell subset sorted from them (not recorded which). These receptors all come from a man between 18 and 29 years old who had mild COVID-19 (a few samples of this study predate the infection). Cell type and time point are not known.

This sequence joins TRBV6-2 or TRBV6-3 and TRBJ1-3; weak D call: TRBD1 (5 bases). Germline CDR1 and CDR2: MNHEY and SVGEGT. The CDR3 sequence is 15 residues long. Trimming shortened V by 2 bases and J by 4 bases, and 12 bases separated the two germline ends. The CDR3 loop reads CASSYRGTYGNTIYF. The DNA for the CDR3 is TGTGCCAGCAGTTACCGTGGGACGTACGGAAACACCATATATTTT.

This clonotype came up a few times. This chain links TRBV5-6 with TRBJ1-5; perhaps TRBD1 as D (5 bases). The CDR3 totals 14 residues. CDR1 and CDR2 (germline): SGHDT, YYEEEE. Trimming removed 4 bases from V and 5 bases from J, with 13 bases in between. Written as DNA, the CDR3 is TGTGCCAGCAGCCCGGGGTTGGGGGATCAGCCCCAGCATTTT. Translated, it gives CASSPGLGDQPQHF.

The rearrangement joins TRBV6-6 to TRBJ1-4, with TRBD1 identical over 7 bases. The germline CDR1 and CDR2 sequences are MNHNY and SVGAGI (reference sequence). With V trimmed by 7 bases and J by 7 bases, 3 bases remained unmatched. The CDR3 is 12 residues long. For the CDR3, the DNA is TGTGCCAGCACCAGGGGGGGTGAAAAACTGTTTTTT. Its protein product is CASTRGGEKLFF.

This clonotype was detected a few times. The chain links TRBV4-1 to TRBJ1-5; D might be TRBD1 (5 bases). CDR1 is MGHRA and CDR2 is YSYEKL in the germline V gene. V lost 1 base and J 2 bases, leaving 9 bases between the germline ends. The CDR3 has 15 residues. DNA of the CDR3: TGCGCCAGCAGCCAAGTCCAGGGTGGCAATCAGCCCCAGCATTTT. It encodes CASSQVQGGNQPQHF.

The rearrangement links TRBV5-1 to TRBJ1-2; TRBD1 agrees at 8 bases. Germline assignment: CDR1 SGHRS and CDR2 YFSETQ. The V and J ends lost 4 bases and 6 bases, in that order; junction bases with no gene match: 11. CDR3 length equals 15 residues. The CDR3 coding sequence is TGCGCCAGCAGCCCGACTGGACAGGGAAGGAATGGCTACACCTTC. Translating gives CASSPTGQGRNGYTF.

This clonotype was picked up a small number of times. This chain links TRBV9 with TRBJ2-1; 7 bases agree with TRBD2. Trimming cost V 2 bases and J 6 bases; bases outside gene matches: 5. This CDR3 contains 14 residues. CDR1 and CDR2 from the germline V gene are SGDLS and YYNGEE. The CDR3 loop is CASSVSGLLNEQFF. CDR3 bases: TGTGCCAGCAGCGTCTCGGGACTACTCAATGAGCAGTTCTTC.

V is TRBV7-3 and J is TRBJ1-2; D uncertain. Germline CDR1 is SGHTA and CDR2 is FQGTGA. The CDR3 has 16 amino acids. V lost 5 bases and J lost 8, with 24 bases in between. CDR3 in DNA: TGTGCCAGCAGCCTCACCGGCGAAAGCTCCTTTGGGGGCTACACCTTC. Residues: CASSLTGESSFGGYTF.

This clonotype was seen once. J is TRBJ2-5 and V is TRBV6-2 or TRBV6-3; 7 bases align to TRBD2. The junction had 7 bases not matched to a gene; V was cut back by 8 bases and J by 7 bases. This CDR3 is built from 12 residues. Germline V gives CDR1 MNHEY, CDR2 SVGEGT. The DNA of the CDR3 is TGTGCCAGCTGGTCCGGCGGGGGGACCCAGTACTTC. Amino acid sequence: CASWSGGGTQYF.

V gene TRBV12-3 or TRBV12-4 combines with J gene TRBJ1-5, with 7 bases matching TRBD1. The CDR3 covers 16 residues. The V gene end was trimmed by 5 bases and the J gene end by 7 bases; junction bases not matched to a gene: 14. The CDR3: CASSKRGGAGNQPQHF. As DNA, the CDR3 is TGTGCCAGCAGTAAACGAGGGGGCGCGGGAAACCAGCCCCAGCATTTT.

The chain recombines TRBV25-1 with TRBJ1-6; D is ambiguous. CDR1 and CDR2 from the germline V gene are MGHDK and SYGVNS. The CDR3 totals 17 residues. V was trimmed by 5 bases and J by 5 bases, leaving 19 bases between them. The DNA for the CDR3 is TGTGCCAGCAGTATCTGGGAAGACTGGGGAAATAATTCACCCCTCCACTTT. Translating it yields CASSIWEDWGNNSPLHF.

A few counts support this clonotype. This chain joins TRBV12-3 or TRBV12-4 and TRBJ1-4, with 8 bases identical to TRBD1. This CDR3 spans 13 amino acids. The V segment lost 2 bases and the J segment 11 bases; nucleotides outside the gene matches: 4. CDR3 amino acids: CASSLSQGAKLFF. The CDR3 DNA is TGTGCCAGCAGTTTATCCCAGGGGGCGAAACTGTTTTTT.

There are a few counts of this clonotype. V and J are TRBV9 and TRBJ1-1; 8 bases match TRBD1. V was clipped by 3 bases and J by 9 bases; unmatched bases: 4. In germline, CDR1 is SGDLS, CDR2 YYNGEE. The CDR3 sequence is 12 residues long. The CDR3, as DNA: TGTGCCAGCAGCGAAAGGACAGGGCAAGCTTTCTTT. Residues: CASSERTGQAFF.

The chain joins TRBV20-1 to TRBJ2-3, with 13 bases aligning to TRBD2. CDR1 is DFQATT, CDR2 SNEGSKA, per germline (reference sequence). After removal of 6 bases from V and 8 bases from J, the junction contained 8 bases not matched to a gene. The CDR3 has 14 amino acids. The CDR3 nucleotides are TGCAGTGCAATCACTAGCGGGGGGGCCGGTACGCAGTATTTT. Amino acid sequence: CSAITSGGAGTQYF.

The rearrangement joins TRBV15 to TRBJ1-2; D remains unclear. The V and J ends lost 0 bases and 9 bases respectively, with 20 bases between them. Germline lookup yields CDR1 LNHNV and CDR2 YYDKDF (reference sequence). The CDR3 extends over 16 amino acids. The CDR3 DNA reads TGTGCCACCAGCAGAGATCCTTTCGGGCAGGATATGAGCTACACCTTC. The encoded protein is CATSRDPFGQDMSYTF.

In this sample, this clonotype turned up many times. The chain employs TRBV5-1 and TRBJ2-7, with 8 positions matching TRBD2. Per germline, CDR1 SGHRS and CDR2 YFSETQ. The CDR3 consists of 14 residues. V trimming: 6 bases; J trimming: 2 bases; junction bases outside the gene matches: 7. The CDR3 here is CASNSGGGTYEQYF. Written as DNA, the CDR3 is TGCGCCAGCAACTCGGGGGGGGGCACCTACGAGCAGTACTTC.

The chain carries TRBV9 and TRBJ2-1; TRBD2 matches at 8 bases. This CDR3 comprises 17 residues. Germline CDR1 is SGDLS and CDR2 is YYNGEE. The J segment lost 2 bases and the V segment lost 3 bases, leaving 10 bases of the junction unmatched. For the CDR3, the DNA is TGTGCCAGCAGCGGTCCCCGGGGGGGTGGGACCTACAATGAGCAGTTCTTC. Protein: CASSGPRGGGTYNEQFF.

The DNA for the CDR3 is TGTGCCAGCAGCATTGGACTAGCGGCTACCTACGAGCAGTACTTC. The encoded protein is CASSIGLAATYEQYF. The chain is built from TRBV9 and TRBJ2-7, with 10 positions matching TRBD2. The CDR3 contains 15 residues. The germline CDR1 and CDR2 sequences are SGDLS and YYNGEE. V lost 4 bases to trimming and J lost 2 bases; unmatched junction nucleotides: 6.

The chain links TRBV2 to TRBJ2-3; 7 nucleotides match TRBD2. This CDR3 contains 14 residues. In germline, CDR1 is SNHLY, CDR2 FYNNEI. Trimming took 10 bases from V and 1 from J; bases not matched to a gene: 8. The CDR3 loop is CATQLAGGTDTQYF. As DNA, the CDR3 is TGTGCCACCCAGTTAGCGGGCGGCACAGATACGCAGTATTTT. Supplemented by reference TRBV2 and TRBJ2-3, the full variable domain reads EPEVTQTPSHQVTQMGQEVILRCVPISNHLYFYWYRQILGQKVEFLVSFYNNEISEKSEIFDDQFSVERPDGSNFTLKIRSTKLEDSAMYFCATQLAGGTDTQYFGPGTRLTVL.

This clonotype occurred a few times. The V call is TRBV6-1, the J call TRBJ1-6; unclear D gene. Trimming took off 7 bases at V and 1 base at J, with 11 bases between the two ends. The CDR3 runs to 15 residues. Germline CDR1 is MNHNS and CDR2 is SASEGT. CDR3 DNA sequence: TGTGCCAGCATTGAGGAGGTTTCCTATAATTCACCCCTCCACTTT. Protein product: CASIEEVSYNSPLHF.

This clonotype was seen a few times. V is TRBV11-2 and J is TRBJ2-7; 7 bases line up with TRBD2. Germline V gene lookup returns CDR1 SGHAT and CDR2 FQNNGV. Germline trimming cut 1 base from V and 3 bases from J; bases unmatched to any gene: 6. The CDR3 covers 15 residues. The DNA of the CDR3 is TGTGCCAGCAGCTTAGCAGCGGGGCGGAACTACGAGCAGTACTTC. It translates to CASSLAAGRNYEQYF.

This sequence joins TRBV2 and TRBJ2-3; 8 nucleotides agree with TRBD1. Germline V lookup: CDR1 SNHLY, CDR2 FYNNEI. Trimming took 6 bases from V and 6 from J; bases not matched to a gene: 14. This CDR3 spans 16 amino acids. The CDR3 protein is CASSLPGTGSWDTQYF. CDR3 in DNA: TGTGCCAGCAGCCTACCCGGGACAGGATCGTGGGATACGCAGTATTTT. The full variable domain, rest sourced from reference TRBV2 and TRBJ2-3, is EPEVTQTPSHQVTQMGQEVILRCVPISNHLYFYWYRQILGQKVEFLVSFYNNEISEKSEIFDDQFSVERPDGSNFTLKIRSTKLEDSAMYFCASSLPGTGSWDTQYFGPGTRLTVL.

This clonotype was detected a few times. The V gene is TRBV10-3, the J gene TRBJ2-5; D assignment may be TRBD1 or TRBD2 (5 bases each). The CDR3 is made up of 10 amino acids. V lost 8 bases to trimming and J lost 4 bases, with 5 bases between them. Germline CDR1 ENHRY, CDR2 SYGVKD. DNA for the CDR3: TGTGCCATCGGGGGAGAGACCCAGTACTTC. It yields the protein CAIGGETQYF.

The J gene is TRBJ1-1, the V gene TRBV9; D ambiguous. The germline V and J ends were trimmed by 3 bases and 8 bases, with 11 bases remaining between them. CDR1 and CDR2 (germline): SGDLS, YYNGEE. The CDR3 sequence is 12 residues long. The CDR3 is CASSGRETEAFF. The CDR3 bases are TGTGCCAGCAGCGGCCGGGAGACCGAAGCTTTCTTT.

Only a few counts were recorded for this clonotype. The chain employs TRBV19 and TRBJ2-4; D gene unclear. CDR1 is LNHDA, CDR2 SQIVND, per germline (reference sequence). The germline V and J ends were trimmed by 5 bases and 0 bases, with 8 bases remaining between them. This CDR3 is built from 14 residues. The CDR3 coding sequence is TGTGCCAGTAGTCGAGGATTAGCCAAAAACATTCAGTACTTC. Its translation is CASSRGLAKNIQYF.

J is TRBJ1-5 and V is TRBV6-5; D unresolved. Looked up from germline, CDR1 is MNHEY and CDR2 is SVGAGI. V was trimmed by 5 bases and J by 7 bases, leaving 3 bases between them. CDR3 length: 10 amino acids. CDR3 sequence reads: CASSPQPQHF. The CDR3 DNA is TGTGCCAGCAGTCCACAGCCCCAGCATTTT.

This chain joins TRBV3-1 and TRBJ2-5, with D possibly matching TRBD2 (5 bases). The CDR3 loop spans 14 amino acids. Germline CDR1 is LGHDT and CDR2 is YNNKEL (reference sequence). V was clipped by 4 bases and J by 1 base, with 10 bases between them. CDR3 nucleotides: TGTGCCAGCAGCCGGAGCGGACTCCAAGAGACCCAGTACTTC. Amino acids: CASSRSGLQETQYF.

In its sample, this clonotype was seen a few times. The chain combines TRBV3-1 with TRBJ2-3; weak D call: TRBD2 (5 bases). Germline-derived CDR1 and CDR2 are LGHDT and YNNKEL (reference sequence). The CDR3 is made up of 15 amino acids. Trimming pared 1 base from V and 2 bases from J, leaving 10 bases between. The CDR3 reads CASSQVIGVTDTQYF. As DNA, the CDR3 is TGTGCCAGCAGCCAAGTTATCGGGGTCACAGATACGCAGTATTTT.

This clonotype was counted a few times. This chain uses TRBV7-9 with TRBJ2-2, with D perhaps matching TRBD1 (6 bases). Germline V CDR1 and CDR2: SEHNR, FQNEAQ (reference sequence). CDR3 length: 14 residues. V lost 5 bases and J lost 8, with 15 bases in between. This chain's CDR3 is CASSPAGVAGELFF. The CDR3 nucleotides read TGTGCCAGCAGCCCCGCAGGGGTCGCGGGGGAGCTGTTTTTT.

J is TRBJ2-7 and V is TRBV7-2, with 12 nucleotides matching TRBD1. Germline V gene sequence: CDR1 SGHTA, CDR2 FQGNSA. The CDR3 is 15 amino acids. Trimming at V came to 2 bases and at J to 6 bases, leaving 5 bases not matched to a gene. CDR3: CASSLLGQGASEQYF. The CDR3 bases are TGTGCCAGCAGCTTATTGGGACAGGGGGCGAGCGAGCAGTACTTC.

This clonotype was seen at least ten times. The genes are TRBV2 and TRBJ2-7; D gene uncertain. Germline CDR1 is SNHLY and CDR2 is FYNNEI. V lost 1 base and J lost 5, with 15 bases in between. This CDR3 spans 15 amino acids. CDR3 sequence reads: CASSEERMRFDEQYV. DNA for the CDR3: TGTGCCAGCAGTGAAGAAAGAATGCGATTCGACGAGCAGTACGTC.

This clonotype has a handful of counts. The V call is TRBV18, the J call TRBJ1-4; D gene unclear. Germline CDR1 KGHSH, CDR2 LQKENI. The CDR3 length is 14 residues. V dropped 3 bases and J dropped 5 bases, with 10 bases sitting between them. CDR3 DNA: TGTGCCAGCTCACCTGGGTCGGAAAATGAAAAACTGTTTTTT. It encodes CASSPGSENEKLFF.